The sequence of this T cell receptor beta chain was determined in a study of T cell responses to AZD1222 COVID-19 vaccine. Whole-study results and caveats: Reportedly, nearly half of unique spike TCRs recognized epitopes outside B.1.351/B.1.1.7 mutations. There were vaccine-associated CD4 TCRs across spike, dominant at 160-218 and 743-854.

Sequencing used immunoSEQ multiplex PCR; TCRdb keeps in-frame clones, though not all of them. The repertoire includes some 150,000 clones, roughly 92% of them detected once, and 2.6% sits in the top ten. Worth noting for this clone: Its antigen is as yet unknown.

The TCR comes from an adult in good health. Sequences were derived from peripheral blood, sampled on day 0 of AZD1222 vaccination.

The DNA for the CDR3 is TGTGCCAGCAGCCTTACGACTAGCTCAGGGACCGGGGAGCTGTTTTTT. This codes for CASSLTTSSGTGELFF. The gene calls are TRBV7-9 and TRBJ2-2, with TRBD2 matching over 7 bases. The CDR3 loop spans 16 amino acids. CDR1 and CDR2 (germline): SEHNR, FQNEAQ (reference sequence). Trimming cost V 5 bases and J 5 bases; bases outside gene matches: 11.